The 7 T cell receptor beta chains reported below all come from one sample, sequenced in a study of blood T cell repertoires in COVID-19. Sequencing used immunoSEQ multiplex PCR; TCRdb keeps in-frame clones, though not all of them. This sample carries fewer than 500,000 clones, about nine tenths of them seen once, and the ten largest clones take 0.65% to 0.9%. Material for sequencing was PBMCs or T cells enriched from blood (not recorded which). These TCRs come from a woman younger than 30 who had recovered from COVID-19.

The J gene is TRBJ2-7, the V gene TRBV7-2; TRBD2 matches 7 bases. The CDR3 has 16 residues. V gave up 4 bases and J gave up 6 bases; unmatched junction bases: 15. CDR1 and CDR2 from the germline V gene are SGHTA and FQGNSA. The chain's CDR3 is CASSSPSGTREGEQYF. The CDR3 DNA sequence: TGTGCCAGCAGCTCTCCTTCCGGGACCAGGGAGGGCGAGCAGTACTTC.

The rearrangement links TRBV30 to TRBJ2-5; 10 nucleotides align to TRBD1. V lost 2 bases, J lost 6 bases, and 12 bases stayed unmatched. CDR1 is GTSNPN and CDR2 is SVGIG in the germline V gene (reference sequence). This CDR3 spans 16 amino acids. CDR3: CAWSNPGDRGRKTQYF. The CDR3 region has the DNA TGTGCCTGGAGTAACCCCGGGGACAGGGGAAGGAAGACCCAGTACTTC.

This clone was seen a single time. V and J are TRBV4-1 and TRBJ1-3; 7 bases match TRBD1. V lost 6 bases and J lost 0; bases outside the gene matches: 11. Germline CDR1 is MGHRA and CDR2 is YSYEKL. This CDR3 has 17 amino acids. CDR3 coding DNA: TGCGCCAGCAGTAGAGGGGGCCTAATCATCTCTGGAAACACCATATATTTT. It translates to CASSRGGLIISGNTIYF.

The chain employs TRBV5-4 and TRBJ1-2; D remains unclear. This CDR3 region has 14 residues. The germline V gene encodes CDR1 SGHNT and CDR2 YYREEE (reference sequence). Trimming pared 0 bases from V and 3 bases from J, leaving 9 bases between. The CDR3 coding sequence is TGTGCCAGCAGCTTGGCCGCAGGTGACTATGGCTACACCTTC. Protein sequence: CASSLAAGDYGYTF. Combining the CDR3 with reference TRBV5-4 and TRBJ1-2 gives the whole variable domain ETGVTQSPTHLIKTRGQQVTLRCSSQSGHNTVSWYQQALGQGPQFIFQYYREEENGRGNFPPRFSGLQFPNYSSELNVNALELDDSALYLCASSLAAGDYGYTFGSGTRLTVV.

This clone showed up many times. This chain links TRBV5-1 with TRBJ1-1; D remains ambiguous. Germline lookup yields CDR1 SGHRS and CDR2 YFSETQ. The CDR3 runs to 16 residues. V lost 0 bases and J 5 bases, leaving 17 bases between the germline ends. CDR3: CASSLGLAAERTEAFF. CDR3 nucleotide sequence: TGCGCCAGCAGCTTGGGCCTGGCCGCTGAGAGGACTGAAGCTTTCTTT.

V is TRBV28 and J is TRBJ1-2; D unresolved. The CDR3 is 12 amino acids. Germline CDR1 and CDR2: MDHEN and SYDVKM. Between the trimmed V and J ends, which lost 6 bases and 8 bases, there was a span of 13 bases. For the CDR3, the DNA is TGTGCCAGCAGGCAGGCCGAGGGAGGCTACACCTTC. This sequence encodes CASRQAEGGYTF.

CDR3 amino acids: CASTPRTGDYENIQYF. Here the CDR3 DNA reads TGTGCCAGCACCCCTCGGACAGGGGATTACGAAAACATTCAGTACTTC. The chain couples TRBV2 to TRBJ2-4; 9 nucleotides match TRBD1. The CDR3 extends over 16 amino acids. Germline V gene lookup returns CDR1 SNHLY and CDR2 FYNNEI. The trim removed 7 bases at V and 5 bases at J, leaving 12 bases unmatched.